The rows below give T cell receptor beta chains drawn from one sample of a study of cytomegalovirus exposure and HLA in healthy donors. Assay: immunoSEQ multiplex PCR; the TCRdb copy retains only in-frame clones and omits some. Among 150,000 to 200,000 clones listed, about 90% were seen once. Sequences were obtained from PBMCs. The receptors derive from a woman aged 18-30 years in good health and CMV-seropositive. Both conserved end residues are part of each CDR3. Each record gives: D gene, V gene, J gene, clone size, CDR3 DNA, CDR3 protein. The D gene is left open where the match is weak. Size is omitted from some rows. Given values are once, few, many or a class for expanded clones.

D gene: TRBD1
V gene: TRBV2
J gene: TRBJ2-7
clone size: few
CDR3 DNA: TGTGCCAGCACGACAGGGGACCGCGTGGGGCAGTACTTC
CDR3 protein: CASTTGDRVGQYF

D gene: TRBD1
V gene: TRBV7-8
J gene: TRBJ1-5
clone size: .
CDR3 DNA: TGTGCCAGCAACCCGTACAGGGGGCTGGGTCAGCCCCAGCATTTT
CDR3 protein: CASNPYRGLGQPQHF

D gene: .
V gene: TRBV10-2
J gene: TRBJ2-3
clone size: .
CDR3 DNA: TGCGCCAGCAGTGGGTCCTCTATCGGGGTGGGTACGCAGTATTTT
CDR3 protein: CASSGSSIGVGTQYF

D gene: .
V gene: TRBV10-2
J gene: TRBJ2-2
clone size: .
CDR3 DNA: TGCGCCAGCAGACCCGGGACTCCGAACACCGGGGAGCTGTTTTTT
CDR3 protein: CASRPGTPNTGELFF

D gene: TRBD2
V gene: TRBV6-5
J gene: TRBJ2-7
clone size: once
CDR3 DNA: TGTGCCAGCATCCGGGCTAGCGGAGCCTACGAGCAGTACTTC
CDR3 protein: CASIRASGAYEQYF

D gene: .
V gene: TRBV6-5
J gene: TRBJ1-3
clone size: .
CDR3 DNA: TGTGCCAGCACCCCGGGGTGGGGCACCATATATTTT
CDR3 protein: CASTPGWGTIYF

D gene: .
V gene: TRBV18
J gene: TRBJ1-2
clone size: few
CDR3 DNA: TGTGCCAGCTCCACATCCGGGGTCTATGGCTACACCTTC
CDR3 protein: CASSTSGVYGYTF

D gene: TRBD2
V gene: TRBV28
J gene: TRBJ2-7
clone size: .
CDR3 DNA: TGTGCCAGCAGTTCCCACCCGGGGACTAGCGGGATCTCCTACGAGCAGTACTTC
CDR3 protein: CASSSHPGTSGISYEQYF

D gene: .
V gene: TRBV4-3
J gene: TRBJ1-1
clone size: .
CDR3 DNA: TGCGCCAGCAGCCAGGCAGGGGACACTGAAGCTTTCTTT
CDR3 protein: CASSQAGDTEAFF

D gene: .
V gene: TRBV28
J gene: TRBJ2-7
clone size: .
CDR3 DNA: TGTGCCAGCAGTTTAAGGGGACTTCTCTACGAGCAGTACTTC
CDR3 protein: CASSLRGLLYEQYF

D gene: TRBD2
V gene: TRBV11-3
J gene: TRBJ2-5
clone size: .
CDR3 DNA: TGTGCCAGCAGCTTGTCCGCGATGACTAGCGGCCAAGAGACCCAGTACTTC
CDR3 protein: CASSLSAMTSGQETQYF

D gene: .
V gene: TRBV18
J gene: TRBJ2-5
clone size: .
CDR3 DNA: TGTGCCAGCTCACCGGGAGTAGGGGAGACCCAGTACTTC
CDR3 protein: CASSPGVGETQYF

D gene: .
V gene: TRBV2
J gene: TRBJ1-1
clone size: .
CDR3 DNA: TGTGCCAGCAGGAAACGGGACACCGACGCTGAAGCTTTCTTT
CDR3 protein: CASRKRDTDAEAFF

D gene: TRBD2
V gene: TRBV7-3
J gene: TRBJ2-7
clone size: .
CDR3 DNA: TGTGCCAGCAGCTTACTAGCGGGAGAGTTTTACGAGCAGTACTTC
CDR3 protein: CASSLLAGEFYEQYF

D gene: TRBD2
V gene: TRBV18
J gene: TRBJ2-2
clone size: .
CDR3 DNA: TGTGCCAGCTCACCACCCAGCGGGAGGAACACCGGGGAGCTGTTTTTT
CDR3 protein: CASSPPSGRNTGELFF

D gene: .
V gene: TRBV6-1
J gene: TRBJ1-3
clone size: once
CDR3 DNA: TGTGCCAGCAGTATAGGAAACACCATATATTTT
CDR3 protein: CASSIGNTIYF

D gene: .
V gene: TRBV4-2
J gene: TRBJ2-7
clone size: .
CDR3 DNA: TGTGCCAGCAGCCAAGAACCTCGGGAGCAGTACTTC
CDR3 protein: CASSQEPREQYF

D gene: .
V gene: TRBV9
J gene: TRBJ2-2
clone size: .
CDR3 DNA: TGTGCCAGCAGCGCACCGGGACACGTAACCGGGGAGCTGTTTTTT
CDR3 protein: CASSAPGHVTGELFF

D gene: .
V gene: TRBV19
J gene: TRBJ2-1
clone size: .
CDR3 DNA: TGTGCCAGTAGTATTCCGAGAAAAATGTCGGTAGACTACAATGAGCAGTTCTTC
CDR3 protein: CASSIPRKMSVDYNEQFF

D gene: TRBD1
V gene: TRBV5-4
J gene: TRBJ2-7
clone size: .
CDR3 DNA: TGTGCCAGCAGCTCGGTGGGACAGGGGGCATCGGAGCAGTACTTC
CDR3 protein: CASSSVGQGASEQYF

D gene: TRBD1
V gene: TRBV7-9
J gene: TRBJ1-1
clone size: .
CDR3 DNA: TGTGCCAGCAGCTTAGAGGGGACAGTGAACACTGAAGCTTTCTTT
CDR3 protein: CASSLEGTVNTEAFF

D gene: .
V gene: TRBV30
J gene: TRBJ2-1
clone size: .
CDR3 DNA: TGTGCCTGGGAACTTTTCAATGAGCAGTTCTTC
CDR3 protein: CAWELFNEQFF

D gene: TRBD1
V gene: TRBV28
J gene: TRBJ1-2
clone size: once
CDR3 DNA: TGTGCCAGCAGTCCAAAGACAGGGGGCATCTATGGCTACACCTTC
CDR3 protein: CASSPKTGGIYGYTF

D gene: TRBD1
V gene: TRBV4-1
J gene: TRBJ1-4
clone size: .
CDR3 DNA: TGCGCCAGCAGGACTACAGGGGGAAGAGAAAAACTGTTTTTT
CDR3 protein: CASRTTGGREKLFF

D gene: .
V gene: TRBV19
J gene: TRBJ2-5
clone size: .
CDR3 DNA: TGTGCCAGTAGTCCAGGACTGTTAAAGGGTCCACGCCAAGAGACCCAGTACTTC
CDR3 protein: CASSPGLLKGPRQETQYF

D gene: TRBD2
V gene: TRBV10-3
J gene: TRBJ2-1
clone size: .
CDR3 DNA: TGTGCCATCAGTGAACAACTAGCGGGAGGTAACAATGAGCAGTTCTTC
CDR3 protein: CAISEQLAGGNNEQFF

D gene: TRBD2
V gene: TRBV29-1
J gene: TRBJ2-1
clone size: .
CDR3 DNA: TGCAGCGTTGCAGCGGGAGGGCCCTATGAGCAGTTCTTC
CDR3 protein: CSVAAGGPYEQFF

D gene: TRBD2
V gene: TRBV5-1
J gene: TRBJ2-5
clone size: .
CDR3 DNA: TGCGCCAGCAGCTTGACGGGAGGGCCGGCTGCTGAGACCCAGTACTTC
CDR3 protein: CASSLTGGPAAETQYF

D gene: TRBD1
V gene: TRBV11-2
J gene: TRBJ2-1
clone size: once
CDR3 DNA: TGTGCCAGCAGCATCTACAGGGGAGTGAGCAATGAGCAGTTCTTC
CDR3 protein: CASSIYRGVSNEQFF

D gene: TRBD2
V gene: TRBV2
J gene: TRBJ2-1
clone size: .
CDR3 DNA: TGTGCCAGCAGTGAACGGGGGAGGGAGGGCTCGGTTGAGCAGTTCTTC
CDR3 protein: CASSERGREGSVEQFF

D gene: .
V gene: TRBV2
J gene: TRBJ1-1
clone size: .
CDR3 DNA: TGTGCCAGCAGAACAGACGTGAACACTGAAGCTTTCTTT
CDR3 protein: CASRTDVNTEAFF

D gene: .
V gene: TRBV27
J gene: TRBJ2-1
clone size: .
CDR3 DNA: TGTGCCAGCAGTTCCCAGGGGTGGAATGAGCAGTTCTTC
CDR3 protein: CASSSQGWNEQFF

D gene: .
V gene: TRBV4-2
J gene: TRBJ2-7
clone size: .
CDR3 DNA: TGTGCCAGCAGCCAAGAGGGCCAGCTACTCTCCTACGAGCAGTACTTC
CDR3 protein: CASSQEGQLLSYEQYF

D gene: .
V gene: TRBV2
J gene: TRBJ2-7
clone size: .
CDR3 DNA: TGTGCCAGCAGGGCCGACTACGAGCAGTACTTC
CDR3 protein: CASRADYEQYF

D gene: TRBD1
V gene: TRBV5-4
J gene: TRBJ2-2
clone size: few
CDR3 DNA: TGTGCCAGCAGCCCTAGACAGGGGGTCCCCGGGGAGCTGTTTTTT
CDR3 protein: CASSPRQGVPGELFF

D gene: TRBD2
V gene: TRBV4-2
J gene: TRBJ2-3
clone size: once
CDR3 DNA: TGTGCCAGCAGCCAAGCATGGCGGGAGGGAGGAGATACGCAGTATTTT
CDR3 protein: CASSQAWREGGDTQYF

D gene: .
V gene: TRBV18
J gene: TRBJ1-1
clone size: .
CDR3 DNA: TGTGCCAGCTCACCGGGCAGGGAAGCTTTCTTT
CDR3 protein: CASSPGREAFF

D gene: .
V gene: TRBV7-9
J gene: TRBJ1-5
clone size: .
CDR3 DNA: TGTGCCAGCAGCTCCGCCTACAGCAGCAATCAGCCCCAGCATTTT
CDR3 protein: CASSSAYSSNQPQHF

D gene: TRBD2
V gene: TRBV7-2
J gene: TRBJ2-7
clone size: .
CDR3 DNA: TGTGCCAGCAGCTTAGAACTAGCGGGAGTTGAGCAGTACTTC
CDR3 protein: CASSLELAGVEQYF

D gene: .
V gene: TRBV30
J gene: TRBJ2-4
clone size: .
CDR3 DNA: TGTGCCTGGAGGATGGACGGACTTTCCAAAAACATTCAGTACTTC
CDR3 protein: CAWRMDGLSKNIQYF

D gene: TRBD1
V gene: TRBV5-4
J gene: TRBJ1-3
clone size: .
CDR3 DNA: TGTGCCAGCAGCTGGGAAGGGGGCCGTGGAAACACCATATATTTT
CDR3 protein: CASSWEGGRGNTIYF

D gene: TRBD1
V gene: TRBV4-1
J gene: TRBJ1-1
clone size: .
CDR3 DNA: TGCGCCAGCAGCCAACTCCCAGGACAGGTCGAGTTCCCCACGGCTTTCTTT
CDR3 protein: CASSQLPGQVEFPTAFF

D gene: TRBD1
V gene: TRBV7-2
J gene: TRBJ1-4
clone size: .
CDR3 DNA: TGTGCCAGCAGTCAAGGACAGGGGGCTAATGAAAAACTGTTTTTT
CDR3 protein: CASSQGQGANEKLFF

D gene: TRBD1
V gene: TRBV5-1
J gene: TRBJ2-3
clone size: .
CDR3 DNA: TGCGCCAGCAGGCTACAGGGGGCGGCAGATACGCAGTATTTT
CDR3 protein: CASRLQGAADTQYF

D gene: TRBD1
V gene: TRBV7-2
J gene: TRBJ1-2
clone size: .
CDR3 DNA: TGTGCCAGCAGCTCCACGCCGGGACAGGGCACTAACTATGGCTACACCTTC
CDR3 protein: CASSSTPGQGTNYGYTF

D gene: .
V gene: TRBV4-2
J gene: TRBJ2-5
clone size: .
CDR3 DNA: TGTGCCAGCAGCCAAAACCCAGGGAATCAGGAGACCCAGTACTTC
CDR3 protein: CASSQNPGNQETQYF

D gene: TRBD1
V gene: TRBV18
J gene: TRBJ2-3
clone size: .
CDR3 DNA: TGTGCCAGCTCAGATGGACAGGCGGCAGATACGCAGTATTTT
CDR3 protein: CASSDGQAADTQYF

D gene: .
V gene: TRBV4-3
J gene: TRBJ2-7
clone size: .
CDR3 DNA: TGCGCCAGCAGCCAAGATCTACGGTACTACGAGCAGTACTTC
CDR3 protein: CASSQDLRYYEQYF

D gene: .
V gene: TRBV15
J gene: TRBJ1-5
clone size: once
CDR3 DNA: TGTGCCACCAGCAACCGGGTTTTCGATCAGCCCCAGCATTTT
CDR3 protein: CATSNRVFDQPQHF

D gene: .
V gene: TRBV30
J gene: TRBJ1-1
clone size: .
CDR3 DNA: TGTGCCTGGAGTGGCGGCAATTCCATGAACACTGAAGCTTTCTTT
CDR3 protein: CAWSGGNSMNTEAFF

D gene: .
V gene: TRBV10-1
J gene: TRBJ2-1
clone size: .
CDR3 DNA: TGCGCCAGCAGTGAGTCGGGATCAGCGGACTCCTACAATGAGCAGTTCTTC
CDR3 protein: CASSESGSADSYNEQFF

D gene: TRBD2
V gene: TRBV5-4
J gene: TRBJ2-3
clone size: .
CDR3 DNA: TGTGCCAGCAGCTTGACTAGCGGCACAGATACGCAGTATTTT
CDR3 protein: CASSLTSGTDTQYF

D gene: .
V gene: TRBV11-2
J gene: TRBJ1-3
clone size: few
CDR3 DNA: TGTGCCAGCAGCTTATACTCTGGAAACACCATATATTTT
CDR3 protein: CASSLYSGNTIYF

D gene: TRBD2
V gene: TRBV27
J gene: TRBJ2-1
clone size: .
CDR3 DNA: TGTGCCAGCAGTTCGTTCTCGACTAGCGGGAAGTCCTACAATGAGCAGTTCTTC
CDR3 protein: CASSSFSTSGKSYNEQFF

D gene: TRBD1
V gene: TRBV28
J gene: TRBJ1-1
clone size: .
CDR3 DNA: TGTGCCAGCAGATCCGCCGGGACAGGGAGCACTGAAGCTTTCTTT
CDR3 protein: CASRSAGTGSTEAFF

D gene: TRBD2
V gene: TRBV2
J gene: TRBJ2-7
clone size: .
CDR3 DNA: TGTGCCAGCAGAACCGCGAATCTTATCGCGGGAGCCTCCTACGAGCAGTACTTC
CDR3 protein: CASRTANLIAGASYEQYF

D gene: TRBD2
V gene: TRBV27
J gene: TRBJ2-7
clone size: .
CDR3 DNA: TGTGCCAGCAGTCCAGGACTAGCGGGTGCCTCCCGCGAGCAGTACTTC
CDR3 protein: CASSPGLAGASREQYF

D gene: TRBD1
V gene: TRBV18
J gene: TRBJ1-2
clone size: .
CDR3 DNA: TGTGCCAGCTCACCACGGAGGGACAGGGGGATTAGTAACTATGGCTACACCTTC
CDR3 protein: CASSPRRDRGISNYGYTF

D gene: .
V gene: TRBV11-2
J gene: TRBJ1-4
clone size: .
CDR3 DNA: TGTGCCAGCAGCTTAGGTCCAGTGGCAGTTGAAAAACTGTTTTTT
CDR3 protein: CASSLGPVAVEKLFF

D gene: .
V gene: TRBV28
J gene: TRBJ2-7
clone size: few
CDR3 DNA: TGTGCCAGCAGACTGACTAGCTCCTACGAGCAGTACTTC
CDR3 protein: CASRLTSSYEQYF